One sample yielded the 2 T cell receptor beta chains listed below, sequenced in a study of beta chain features in type 1 diabetes. Expressed TCRB transcripts got sequenced, as all isolated RNA was reverse transcribed. Method: immunoSEQ multiplex PCR; TCRdb's copy keeps in-frame clones and lacks some. The data hold 860,000 or so clones, with roughly 15% observed a single time. The sequenced sample was naive CD4+ T cells from blood. The receptors here all came from a woman under 30 in good health.

In its sample, this clone was seen a few times. The CDR3 sequence is CASSPGQGGYSGELFF. In DNA, the CDR3 is TGTGCCAGCAGCCCGGGACAGGGAGGTTACTCCGGGGAGCTGTTTTTT. The chain carries TRBV4-2 and TRBJ2-2; 9 nucleotides align to TRBD1. The J segment lost 6 bases and the V segment lost 4 bases, leaving 9 bases of the junction unmatched. Germline V CDR1 and CDR2: LGHNA, YNFKEQ. The CDR3 has 16 amino acids.

The V call is TRBV5-1, the J call TRBJ1-2, with D perhaps TRBD1 (5 bases). V lost 5 bases and J lost 2, with 16 bases in between. CDR1 and CDR2 (germline): SGHRS, YFSETQ. This CDR3 has 15 amino acids. CDR3 in DNA: TGCGCCAGCAGGCCCGTTGGGACGGAGAACTATGGCTACACCTTC. Translation gives CASRPVGTENYGYTF. Using reference TRBV5-1 and TRBJ1-2 for the parts outside the CDR3, the full variable domain is KAGVTQTPRYLIKTRGQQVTLSCSPISGHRSVSWYQQTPGQGLQFLFEYFSETQRNKGNFPGRFSGRQFSNSRSEMNVSTLELGDSALYLCASRPVGTENYGYTFGSGTRLTVV.